Listed below are T cell receptor beta chains from one sample, sequenced in a study of T cells in Graves' hyperthyroidism and ophthalmopathy. MiXCR was run by TCRdb on the multiplex PCR reads, yielding one entry per CDR3 protein. The sample records roughly 180,000 distinct CDR3 sequences, about 9.4% being singletons. The source material was blood. The source is a woman between 18 and 29 years old with Graves' hyperthyroidism that later progressed to Graves' ophthalmopathy. The CDR3 runs from the conserved cysteine through the conserved F or W. The D gene is left open where the match is weak. Clone size is shown for a subset of rows, as once, few, many or a class of expanded clone.

abundance | j_gene | d_gene | v_gene | len | CDR3aa | CDR3nt
many | TRBJ2-7 | - | TRBV5-1 | 15 | CASSFSDTIRYEQYF | TGCGCCAGCAGCTTTTCGGACACGATACGCTACGAGCAGTACTTC
many | TRBJ2-5 | - | TRBV28 | 14 | CASSLTVGGETQYF | TGTGCCAGCAGTTTAACCGTGGGTGGAGAGACCCAGTACTTC
- | TRBJ2-1 | TRBD2 | TRBV5-6 | 18 | CASSRPGGRLAYDSEQFF | TGTGCCAGCAGCCGGCCGGGGGGTCGACTAGCGTATGACAGTGAGCAGTTCTTC
- | TRBJ1-2 | - | TRBV28 | 15 | CASSSGTPFGYGYTF | TGTGCCAGCAGCTCCGGGACACCCTTTGGCTATGGCTACACCTTC
many | TRBJ2-5 | TRBD1 | TRBV7-8 | 16 | CASSPGQGMGGETQYF | TGTGCCAGCAGCCCAGGACAGGGGATGGGAGGAGAGACCCAGTACTTC
many | TRBJ1-4 | - | TRBV20-1 | 13 | CSASWGGNEKLFF | TGCAGTGCTAGTTGGGGAGGGAATGAAAAACTGTTTTTT
many | TRBJ1-1 | - | TRBV4-1 | 17 | CASSQPGLTGMNTEAFF | TGCGCCAGCAGCCAGCCGGGGCTGACAGGAATGAACACTGAAGCTTTCTTT
few | TRBJ2-5 | TRBD2 | TRBV10-2 | 13 | CASRPSGEETQYF | TGCGCCAGCAGACCTAGCGGGGAGGAGACCCAGTACTTC
many | TRBJ2-3 | - | TRBV7-3 | 14 | CASSPEGNTDTQYF | TGTGCCAGCAGCCCTGAGGGAAACACAGATACGCAGTATTTT
many | TRBJ2-7 | TRBD2 | TRBV20-1 | 13 | CSAIGGGSYEQYF | TGCAGTGCTATTGGGGGGGGCTCCTACGAGCAGTACTTC
many | TRBJ2-3 | - | TRBV3-1 | 15 | CASSQRVGQTDTQYF | TGTGCCAGCAGCCAACGGGTAGGTCAGACAGATACGCAGTATTTT
many | TRBJ1-1 | - | TRBV9 | 13 | CASSVVTDLEAFF | TGTGCCAGCAGCGTAGTAACAGACCTTGAAGCTTTCTTT
- | TRBJ2-3 | TRBD2 | TRBV19 | 18 | CASSGGTSGSPSTDTQYF | TGTGCCAGTAGTGGGGGGACTAGCGGGAGTCCTAGCACAGATACGCAGTATTTT
many | TRBJ2-7 | TRBD1 | TRBV7-9 | 14 | CASSGTGQNYEQYF | TGTGCCAGCAGCGGCACGGGACAGAACTACGAGCAGTACTTC
once | TRBJ2-3 | TRBD2 | TRBV7-8 | 17 | CASSLELGLADTDTQYF | TGTGCCAGCAGCTTGGAGTTGGGACTAGCGGACACAGATACGCAGTATTTT
many | TRBJ1-5 | - | TRBV12-3/TRBV12-4 | 13 | CASSWKSNQPQHF | TGTGCCAGCAGTTGGAAGAGCAATCAGCCCCAGCATTTT
many | TRBJ1-1 | - | TRBV28 | 13 | CASRDSMNTEAFF | TGTGCCAGCAGGGATAGTATGAACACTGAAGCTTTCTTT
- | TRBJ2-3 | - | TRBV9 | 15 | CASSTRWGGPDTQYF | TGTGCCAGCAGCACCCGGTGGGGGGGCCCAGATACGCAGTATTTT
many | TRBJ1-2 | TRBD1 | TRBV19 | 15 | CASSTDGTGVYGYTF | TGTGCCAGTAGTACGGACGGAACAGGGGTCTATGGCTACACCTTC
many | TRBJ1-6 | - | TRBV12-3/TRBV12-4 | 13 | CASSLYFDSPLHF | TGTGCCAGCAGTCTCTACTTCGATTCACCCCTCCACTTT
many | TRBJ1-2 | - | TRBV4-1 | 14 | CASSQGAGWYGYTF | TGCGCCAGCAGCCAAGGGGCGGGGTGGTATGGCTACACCTTC
many | TRBJ2-7 | - | TRBV14 | 12 | CASSRGAGEQYF | TGTGCCAGCAGCCGGGGTGCGGGCGAGCAGTACTTC
many | TRBJ1-2 | - | TRBV28 | 16 | CASSLISRVANYGYTF | TGTGCCAGCAGTTTAATTTCCAGGGTCGCTAACTATGGCTACACCTTC
many | TRBJ1-1 | - | TRBV7-9 | 13 | CASSRGANTEAFF | TGTGCCAGCAGCCGAGGGGCGAACACTGAAGCTTTCTTT
- | TRBJ2-1 | TRBD2 | TRBV6-1 | 18 | CASSYPGLAGESYNEQFF | TGTGCCAGCAGCTATCCGGGACTAGCGGGAGAATCCTACAATGAGCAGTTCTTC
many | TRBJ2-1 | - | TRBV20-1 | 12 | CSARDLFGEQFF | TGCAGTGCTAGAGACCTCTTTGGGGAGCAGTTCTTC
few | TRBJ2-1 | - | TRBV9 | 14 | CASSVGAATDEQFF | TGTGCCAGCAGCGTAGGAGCTGCTACGGATGAGCAGTTCTTC
many | TRBJ1-1 | TRBD1 | TRBV12-3/TRBV12-4 | 18 | CASSWKGTGILEYTEAFF | TGTGCCAGCAGTTGGAAGGGGACAGGGATTTTGGAGTATACTGAAGCTTTCTTT
many | TRBJ2-1 | TRBD2 | TRBV2 | 15 | CASSRSGGAYNEQFF | TGTGCCAGCAGTCGTAGCGGGGGGGCATACAATGAGCAGTTCTTC
many | TRBJ1-1 | - | TRBV7-9 | 12 | CASSLGQVEAFF | TGTGCCAGCAGCTTAGGACAGGTAGAAGCTTTCTTT
many | TRBJ2-5 | - | TRBV20-1 | 14 | CSARAVAGIETQYF | TGCAGTGCTAGGGCCGTGGCGGGCATAGAGACCCAGTACTTC
many | TRBJ2-1 | TRBD2 | TRBV30 | 13 | CAWSVSGGNEQFF | TGTGCCTGGAGTGTTAGCGGGGGTAATGAGCAGTTCTTC
- | TRBJ1-1 | - | TRBV6-9 | 14 | CASSSRVSRTEAFF | TGTGCCAGCAGTTCCAGGGTATCAAGGACTGAAGCTTTCTTT
many | TRBJ1-1 | - | TRBV6-1 | 13 | CASSEGGRTRAFF | TGTGCCAGCAGTGAAGGTGGCAGGACGAGGGCTTTCTTT
many | TRBJ2-2 | TRBD1 | TRBV20-1 | 17 | CSARDGRQGMVTGELFF | TGCAGTGCTAGAGATGGACGACAGGGGATGGTTACCGGGGAGCTGTTTTTT
many | TRBJ2-7 | - | TRBV2 | 13 | CASSEQISYEQYF | TGTGCCAGCAGTGAACAAATCTCCTACGAGCAGTACTTC
many | TRBJ2-2 | - | TRBV28 | 14 | CASSITGFGGELFF | TGTGCCAGCAGTATTACAGGGTTTGGCGGGGAGCTGTTTTTT
- | TRBJ2-3 | TRBD2 | TRBV30 | 15 | CAWRKWGRAVDTQYF | TGTGCCTGGAGAAAGTGGGGGAGGGCCGTGGATACGCAGTATTTT
many | TRBJ2-7 | TRBD1 | TRBV6-2/TRBV6-3 | 14 | CASRRTGAPYEQYF | TGTGCCAGCAGACGGACAGGGGCCCCTTACGAGCAGTACTTC
many | TRBJ2-7 | - | TRBV19 | 16 | CASSPQIGGPAYEQYF | TGTGCCAGTAGTCCTCAAATTGGGGGACCGGCCTACGAGCAGTACTTC
few | TRBJ2-5 | - | TRBV5-6 | 13 | CASSRTGSETQYF | TGTGCCAGCAGCCGTACAGGATCTGAGACCCAGTACTTC
many | TRBJ2-5 | TRBD1 | TRBV9 | 14 | CASSIGTAQETQYF | TGTGCCAGCAGCATAGGGACAGCCCAAGAGACCCAGTACTTC
many | TRBJ2-1 | - | TRBV15 | 15 | CATSRDKPAYNEQFF | TGTGCCACCAGCAGAGATAAACCAGCATACAATGAGCAGTTCTTC
- | TRBJ2-2 | TRBD1 | TRBV19 | 15 | CASEIAGGLTGELFF | TGTGCCAGTGAAATAGCAGGGGGCCTTACCGGGGAGCTGTTTTTT
few | TRBJ2-5 | - | TRBV7-6 | 13 | CASSFRVGETQYF | TGTGCCAGCAGCTTCCGGGTGGGAGAGACCCAGTACTTC
many | TRBJ1-1 | TRBD1 | TRBV9 | 15 | CASSVTDRKNTEAFF | TGTGCCAGCAGCGTAACGGACAGGAAGAACACTGAAGCTTTCTTT
many | TRBJ1-5 | - | TRBV28 | 12 | CASRIQYQPQHF | TGTGCCAGCAGAATACAGTATCAGCCCCAGCATTTT